This TCR beta chain was obtained from a study of blood T cell repertoires in COVID-19. The overall study: COVID-19 samples collected from the United States, Italy and Spain covered acute and convalescent phases. The cDNA or gDNA used as material had been derived from T cells, B-cell-depleted T cells, or PBMCs.

Original methodology: How many nucleated cells were present was estimated from reference gene primer amplification. Clones were read by immunoSEQ multiplex PCR, and TCRdb kept only the in-frame ones, dropping some. V and J calls and clone size are given by that table; D and trimming were obtained from the DNA. The repertoire holds 150,000 to 200,000 clones, with over 75% as singletons. The CDR3 is made up of 16 amino acids. Germline V gene sequence: CDR1 SGHNT, CDR2 YYREEE (reference sequence). V lost 4 bases and J lost 4; bases outside the gene matches: 4. The TCR sequence derives from a man aged 65 to 85 who had recovered from COVID-19. The sequencing sample was made of peripheral blood. J is TRBJ2-2 and V is TRBV5-4, with TRBD2 matching 13 bases. The CDR3 protein is CASSRGLAGVTGELFF. CDR3 DNA sequence: TGTGCCAGCAGCCGAGGACTAGCGGGAGTCACCGGGGAGCTGTTTTTT.